This T cell receptor (beta chain) originates from a study of cytomegalovirus exposure and HLA in healthy donors. Study-wide results and limits: Cytomegalovirus association was assigned to about 150 TCR beta chains.

Germline assignment: CDR1 SGHVS and CDR2 FQNEAQ. V trimming: 0 bases; J trimming: 6 bases; junction bases outside the gene matches: 4. The CDR3 contains 15 residues. The PCR ran on 60 Vbeta and 13 Jbeta primers. Assay used: immunoSEQ multiplex PCR; TCRdb lists only in-frame clones, some missing. This sample has 55,000 to 80,000 clones; 80% to 90% occur once, and the top ten carry about 2.9%. Turning to this clone: What it binds is unknown.

Sequences were obtained from PBMCs. The chain joins TRBV7-8 to TRBJ2-2, with 7 bases lining up with TRBD2. This sequence was found in a woman aged 30 to 39 in good health and CMV-seronegative. The CDR3 spells CASSLAGRAAGELFF. CDR3 sequence (DNA): TGTGCCAGCAGCTTAGCGGGGAGGGCGGCCGGGGAGCTGTTTTTT.